The present TCR beta chain was sequenced within a study of T cells in Graves' hyperthyroidism and ophthalmopathy. Whole-study findings and limits: In the analysis, a 13 V-J model separated ophthalmopathy from stable hyperthyroidism.

This clonotype was observed at least ten times. Antigen: not known. Germline V gene data show CDR1 as SGHKS and CDR2 as YYEKEE (reference sequence). The length of the CDR3 is 13 residues. Trimming at V came to 6 bases and at J to 2 bases, leaving 2 bases not matched to a gene. Aged 18 to 65, the patients had hyperthyroidism that was newly diagnosed and had lasted under 2 months. The TCR beta CDR3 regions underwent amplification using RNA transcripts as the source. HTBI primers were the set used in a first-round RT-PCR of the TCR CDR3. TCRdb reprocessed the multiplex PCR reads via MiXCR and lists one record per CDR3 protein. The repertoire includes about 590,000 distinct CDR3 sequences, around 16% of them detected once, and about 7% sits in the top ten.

The TCR sequence derives from a woman between 25 and 40 years old with Graves' hyperthyroidism. Sequenced: blood. The chain carries TRBV5-5 and TRBJ2-1, with 7 bases aligning to TRBD2. The CDR3 is CASTGGPYNEQFF. CDR3 sequence (DNA): TGTGCCAGCACGGGAGGACCCTACAATGAGCAGTTCTTC. The full variable domain, in which reference TRBV5-5 and TRBJ2-1 provide the parts outside the CDR3, is DAGVTQSPTHLIKTRGQQVTLRCSPISGHKSVSWYQQVLGQGPQFIFQYYEKEERGRGNFPDRFSARQFPNYSSELNVNALLLGDSALYLCASTGGPYNEQFFGPGTRLTVL.